This T cell receptor beta chain was captured by sequencing in a study of T cell responses to AZD1222 COVID-19 vaccine. Per the germline V gene, CDR1 is MRHNA and CDR2 is SNTAGT. V lost 2 bases to trimming and J lost 4 bases, with 5 bases between them. The CDR3 sequence is 13 residues long. Measured with immunoSEQ multiplex PCR; TCRdb has only the in-frame clones, and not every one. The sample records 90,000 to 150,000 clones, 80% to 95% being singletons. Study-level findings and limits: Just 5 to 7 people given AZD1222 tested seropositive at baseline.

For this clone: The antigen remains undetermined.

The source of this sequence is an adult who received the MenACWY meningococcal vaccine as a control. Sequencing used peripheral blood, obtained 28 days after the second dose of the MenACWY control vaccine. The chain couples TRBV6-4 to TRBJ2-2, with D possibly TRBD1 on 5 matching bases. The CDR3 protein is CASSDGATGELFF. Written as DNA, the CDR3 is TGTGCCAGCAGTGACGGGGCCACCGGGGAGCTGTTTTTT.